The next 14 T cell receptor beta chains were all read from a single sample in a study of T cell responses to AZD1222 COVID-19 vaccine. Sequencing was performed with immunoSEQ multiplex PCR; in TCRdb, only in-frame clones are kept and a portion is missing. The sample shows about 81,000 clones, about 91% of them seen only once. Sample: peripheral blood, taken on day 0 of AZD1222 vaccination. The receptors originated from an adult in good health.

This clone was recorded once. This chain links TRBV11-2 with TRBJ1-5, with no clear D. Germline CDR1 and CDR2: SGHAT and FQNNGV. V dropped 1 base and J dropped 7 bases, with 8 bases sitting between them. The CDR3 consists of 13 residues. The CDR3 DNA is TGTGCCAGCAGCTTAGGGCGGCGACAGCCCCAGCATTTT. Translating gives CASSLGRRQPQHF.

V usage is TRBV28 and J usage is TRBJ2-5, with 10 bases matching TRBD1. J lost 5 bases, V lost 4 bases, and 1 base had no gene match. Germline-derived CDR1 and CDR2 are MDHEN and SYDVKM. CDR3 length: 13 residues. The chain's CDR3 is CASSSGQGETQYF. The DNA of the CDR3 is TGTGCCAGCAGTTCGGGACAGGGGGAGACCCAGTACTTC. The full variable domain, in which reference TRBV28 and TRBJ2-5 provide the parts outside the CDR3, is DVKVTQSSRYLVKRTGEKVFLECVQDMDHENMFWYRQDPGLGLRLIYFSYDVKMKEKGDIPEGYSVSREKKERFSLILESASTNQTSMYLCASSSGQGETQYFGPGTRLLVL.

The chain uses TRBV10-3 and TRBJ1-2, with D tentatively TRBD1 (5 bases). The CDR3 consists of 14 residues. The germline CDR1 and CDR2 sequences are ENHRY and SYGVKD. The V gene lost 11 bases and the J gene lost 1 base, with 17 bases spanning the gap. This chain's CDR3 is CASNRGNDNYGYTF. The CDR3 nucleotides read TGTGCCTCCAATAGGGGCAACGATAACTATGGCTACACCTTC.

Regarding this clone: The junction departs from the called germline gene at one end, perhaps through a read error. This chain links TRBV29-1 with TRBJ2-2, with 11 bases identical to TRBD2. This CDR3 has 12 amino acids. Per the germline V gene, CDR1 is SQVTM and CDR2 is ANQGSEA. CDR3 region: CSGRADTGELFF. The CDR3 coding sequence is TGTAGCGGGAGGGCGGACACCGGGGAGCTGTTTTTT.

CDR3 loop: CASSLGPGLETQYF. As DNA, the CDR3 is TGTGCCAGCAGCTTAGGACCGGGGCTGGAGACCCAGTACTTC. The rearrangement joins TRBV7-8 to TRBJ2-5; D assignment may be TRBD1 or TRBD2 (5 bases each). The CDR3 is 14 amino acids. With 1 base removed from V and 5 bases from J, the gap between germline ends came to 11 bases. Germline lookup yields CDR1 SGHVS and CDR2 FQNEAQ.

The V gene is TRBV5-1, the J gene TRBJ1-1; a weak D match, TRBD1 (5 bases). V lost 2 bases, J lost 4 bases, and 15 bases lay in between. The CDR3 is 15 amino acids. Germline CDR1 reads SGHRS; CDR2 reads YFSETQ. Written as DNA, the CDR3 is TGCGCCAGCAGCTTAGAGACAGTAGAGGCCACTGAAGCTTTCTTT. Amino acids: CASSLETVEATEAFF.

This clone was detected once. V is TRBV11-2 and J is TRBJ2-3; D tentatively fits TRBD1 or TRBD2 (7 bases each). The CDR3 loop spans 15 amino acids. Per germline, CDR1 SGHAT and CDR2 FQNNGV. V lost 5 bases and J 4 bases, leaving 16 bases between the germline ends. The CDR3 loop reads CASSGRGDYPDTQYF. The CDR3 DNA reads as TGTGCCAGCAGCGGCAGGGGGGACTACCCAGATACGCAGTATTTT.

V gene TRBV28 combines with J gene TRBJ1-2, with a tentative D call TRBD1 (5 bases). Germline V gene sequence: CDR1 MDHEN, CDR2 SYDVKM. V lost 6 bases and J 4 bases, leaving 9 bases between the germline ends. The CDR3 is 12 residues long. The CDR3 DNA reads TGTGCCAGCAGGGGGCAGCCCTATGGCTACACCTTC. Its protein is CASRGQPYGYTF.

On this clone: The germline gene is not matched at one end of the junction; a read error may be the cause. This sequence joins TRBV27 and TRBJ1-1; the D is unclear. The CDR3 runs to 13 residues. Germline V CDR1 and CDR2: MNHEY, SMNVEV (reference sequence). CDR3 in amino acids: CASSLRFASGMTF. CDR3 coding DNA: TGTGCCAGCAGTTTACGCTTTGCGTCCGGGATGACCTTT.

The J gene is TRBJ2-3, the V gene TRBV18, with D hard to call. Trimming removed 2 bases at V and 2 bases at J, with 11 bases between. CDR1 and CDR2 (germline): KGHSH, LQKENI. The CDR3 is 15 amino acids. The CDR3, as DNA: TGTGCCAGCTCACCAAGTGGCGGCTCCACAGATACGCAGTATTTT. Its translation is CASSPSGGSTDTQYF.

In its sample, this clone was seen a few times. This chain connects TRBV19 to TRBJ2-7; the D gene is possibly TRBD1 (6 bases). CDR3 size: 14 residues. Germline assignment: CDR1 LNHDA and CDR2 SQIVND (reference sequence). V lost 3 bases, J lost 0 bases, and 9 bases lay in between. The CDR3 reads CASSMTGTSYEQYF. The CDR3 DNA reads TGTGCCAGTAGTATGACAGGTACCTCCTACGAGCAGTACTTC.

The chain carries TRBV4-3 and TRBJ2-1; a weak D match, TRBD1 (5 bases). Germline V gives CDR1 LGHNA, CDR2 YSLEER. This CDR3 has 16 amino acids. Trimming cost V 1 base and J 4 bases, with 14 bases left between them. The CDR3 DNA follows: TGCGCCAGCAGCCAAGGGGCCTGGACACCTTACAATGAGCAGTTCTTC. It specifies CASSQGAWTPYNEQFF.

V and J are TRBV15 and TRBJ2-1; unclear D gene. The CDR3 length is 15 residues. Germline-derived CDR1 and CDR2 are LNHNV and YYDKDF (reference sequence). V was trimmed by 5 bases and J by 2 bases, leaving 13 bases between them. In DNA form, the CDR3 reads TGTGCCACCAGCCCAAGGGCCCTTCCCTACAATGAGCAGTTCTTC. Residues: CATSPRALPYNEQFF.

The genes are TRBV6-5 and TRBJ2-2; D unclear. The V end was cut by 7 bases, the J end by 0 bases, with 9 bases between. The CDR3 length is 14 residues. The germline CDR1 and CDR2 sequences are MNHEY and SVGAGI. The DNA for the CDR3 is TGTGCCAGCACTTGGACGGCGAACACCGGGGAGCTGTTTTTT. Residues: CASTWTANTGELFF.